The next 22 T cell receptor beta chains were all read from a single sample in a study of OX40 agonist ivuxolimab in advanced cancers. Profiled with immunoSEQ multiplex PCR; TCRdb holds only in-frame clones, not every one. This sample has roughly 72,000 clones, with 75% to 90% found just once. The specimen comprised CD4+ or CD8+ T cells sorted from blood, sampled in a trial of the OX40 agonist ivuxolimab. Receptors originate from an adult with an advanced solid tumor such as melanoma, head and neck, liver or kidney cancer.

CDR3 sequence reads: CASSTYRQGNEQFF. CDR3 bases: TGTGCCAGTAGTACCTACAGACAGGGGAATGAGCAGTTCTTC. This chain links TRBV19 with TRBJ2-1; 8 nucleotides align to TRBD1. This CDR3 is 14 amino acids long. V was clipped by 4 bases and J by 7 bases; unmatched bases: 6. The germline gives CDR1 LNHDA, CDR2 SQIVND (reference sequence).

This rearrangement joins TRBV6-6 to TRBJ2-4; D is uncertain. The CDR3 length is 12 residues. Germline CDR1 and CDR2: MNHNY and SVGAGI (reference sequence). Trimming shortened V by 7 bases and J by 6 bases, and 10 bases separated the two germline ends. This CDR3 is CASKGRANIQYF. The CDR3 nucleotides read TGTGCCAGCAAGGGTAGGGCAAACATTCAGTACTTC.

This chain uses TRBV7-8 with TRBJ1-2; D is unresolved. Germline loops: CDR1 SGHVS, CDR2 FQNEAQ. The CDR3 sequence is 17 residues long. V gave up 4 bases and J gave up 0 bases, with 18 bases separating them. The CDR3 region is CASSYITQPSANYGYTF. As DNA, the CDR3 is TGTGCCAGCAGCTACATAACCCAGCCCAGCGCTAACTATGGCTACACCTTC. Variable domain in full (rest from reference TRBV7-8 and TRBJ1-2): GAGVSQSPRYKVAKRGQDVALRCDPISGHVSLFWYQQALGQGPEFLTYFQNEAQLDKSGLPSDRFFAERPEGSVSTLKIQRTQQEDSAVYLCASSYITQPSANYGYTFGSGTRLTVV.

The genes are TRBV6-1 and TRBJ1-5, with D possibly matching TRBD1 (6 bases). Germline V gene lookup returns CDR1 MNHNS and CDR2 SASEGT. V shed 2 bases and J shed 6 bases, with 17 bases lying between them. The CDR3 totals 16 residues. Here the CDR3 reads CASSEFGAGVGQPQHF. CDR3 in DNA: TGTGCCAGCAGTGAATTCGGGGCAGGGGTGGGTCAGCCCCAGCATTTT.

This clone was detected a few times. One junction end does not reproduce the germline sequence, and a read error may be involved. The V and J genes are TRBV7-7 and TRBJ1-1; unclear D gene. The CDR3 is 16 residues long. Germline V gives CDR1 SSHAT, CDR2 FNYEAQ (reference sequence). CDR3 bases: TGTGCTAGCAGCTTAGCGCTTAAGTCCATGAACACTGAAGCTTTCTTT. Amino acids: CASSLALKSMNTEAFF.

This clone was found a few times. This chain joins TRBV5-6 and TRBJ2-5; D may match TRBD1 or TRBD2 (5 bases each). Germline V gives CDR1 SGHDT, CDR2 YYEEEE. This CDR3 is 16 amino acids long. V was clipped by 4 bases and J by 0 bases, with 16 bases between them. In DNA, the CDR3 is TGTGCCAGCAGCCGTATGGGGGAACAGTACCAAGAGACCCAGTACTTC. Its protein is CASSRMGEQYQETQYF.

CDR3 loop: CASSPGAGGSAEAFF. In nucleotides, the CDR3 is TGTGCCAGCAGTCCCGGGGCAGGGGGCTCGGCTGAAGCTTTCTTT. The chain links TRBV6-6 to TRBJ1-1, with 8 bases identical to TRBD1. The CDR3 spans 15 residues. Germline CDR1 and CDR2: MNHNY and SVGAGI (reference sequence). The V segment lost 5 bases and the J segment 6 bases; nucleotides outside the gene matches: 11.

This clone came up once. V gene TRBV5-4 combines with J gene TRBJ1-3, with D possibly TRBD1 on 5 matching bases. Germline assignment: CDR1 SGHNT and CDR2 YYREEE (reference sequence). The V end lost 2 bases, the J end lost 2 bases, and 8 bases lay between the germline ends. The CDR3 is made up of 14 amino acids. This CDR3 reads CASSFPGAGNTIYF. Written as DNA, the CDR3 is TGTGCCAGCAGCTTCCCGGGGGCTGGAAACACCATATATTTT.

The gene calls are TRBV7-3 and TRBJ2-3, with 9 bases identical to TRBD2. V dropped 5 bases and J dropped 3; count of bases not matched to a gene: 6. Germline lookup yields CDR1 SGHTA and CDR2 FQGTGA. This CDR3 comprises 15 residues. Here the CDR3 DNA reads TGTGCCAGCAGCCCAAAAAGCGGGGGGACAGATACGCAGTATTTT. It specifies CASSPKSGGTDTQYF.

This chain uses TRBV4-1 with TRBJ2-4, with TRBD1 as a possible D gene (6 bases). The V gene's germline CDR1 is MGHRA and CDR2 YSYEKL. The CDR3 is made up of 18 amino acids. Between the trimmed V and J ends, which lost 2 bases and 4 bases, there was a span of 21 bases. Written as DNA, the CDR3 is TGCGCCAGCAGCCAATATCCCCCCCCCAACAGGGTTAAAAACATTCAGTACTTC. Translating gives CASSQYPPPNRVKNIQYF.

The chain employs TRBV7-9 and TRBJ2-6; 7 bases line up with TRBD1. The trim removed 3 bases at V and 0 bases at J, leaving 5 bases unmatched. Germline V gene sequence: CDR1 SEHNR, CDR2 FQNEAQ (reference sequence). This CDR3 has 17 amino acids. For the CDR3, the DNA is TGTGCCAGCAGCTTTCAGGGGGTCCTCTCTGGGGCCAACGTCCTGACTTTC. It specifies CASSFQGVLSGANVLTF. The variable domain in full, with the rest retrieved from reference TRBV7-9 and TRBJ2-6, is DTGVSQNPRHKITKRGQNVTFRCDPISEHNRLYWYRQTLGQGPEFLTYFQNEAQLEKSRLLSDRFSAERPKGSFSTLEIQRTEQGDSAMYLCASSFQGVLSGANVLTFGAGSRLTVL.

The chain is built from TRBV28 and TRBJ2-5, with 7 bases lining up with TRBD2. From germline, CDR1 is MDHEN and CDR2 SYDVKM. V gave up 5 bases and J gave up 5 bases; unmatched junction bases: 2. The CDR3 length is 12 residues. The CDR3 region has the DNA TGTGCCAGCAGTGTGGGGGGGGAGACCCAGTACTTC. Encoded protein: CASSVGGETQYF.

This clone was detected once. The genes are TRBV7-9 and TRBJ2-6; 7 bases are a match to TRBD1. CDR3 size: 14 residues. CDR1 is SEHNR and CDR2 is FQNEAQ in the germline V gene (reference sequence). J lost 0 bases, V lost 11 bases, and 4 bases had no gene match. In DNA form, the CDR3 reads TGTGCCGCTCGACAGGGCTCTGGGGCCAACGTCCTGACTTTC. It specifies CAARQGSGANVLTF. Using reference TRBV7-9 and TRBJ2-6 for the parts outside the CDR3, the full variable domain is DTGVSQNPRHKITKRGQNVTFRCDPISEHNRLYWYRQTLGQGPEFLTYFQNEAQLEKSRLLSDRFSAERPKGSFSTLEIQRTEQGDSAMYLCAARQGSGANVLTFGAGSRLTVL.

The chain is built from TRBV20-1 and TRBJ2-7, with D hard to call. The CDR3 is 10 amino acids. Per germline, CDR1 DFQATT and CDR2 SNEGSKA (reference sequence). The germline V and J ends were trimmed by 6 bases and 4 bases, with 7 bases remaining between them. The CDR3 is CSAQDYEQYF. For the CDR3, the DNA is TGCAGTGCCCAAGATTACGAGCAGTACTTC.

The chain carries TRBV5-6 and TRBJ2-5; TRBD2 matches at 11 bases. The CDR3 spans 16 residues. Trimming took 1 base from V and 6 from J; bases not matched to a gene: 8. Germline-derived CDR1 and CDR2 are SGHDT and YYEEEE. The CDR3 nucleotides read TGTGCCAGCAGCTTGTACCTAGCGGGGGGCCGGAAGACCCAGTACTTC. It translates to CASSLYLAGGRKTQYF. Variable domain in full (rest from reference TRBV5-6 and TRBJ2-5): DAGVTQSPTHLIKTRGQQVTLRCSPKSGHDTVSWYQQALGQGPQFIFQYYEEEERQRGNFPDRFSGHQFPNYSSELNVNALLLGDSALYLCASSLYLAGGRKTQYFGPGTRLLVL.

V and J are TRBV7-2 and TRBJ1-4; D ambiguous. This CDR3 has 15 residues. Trimming took 5 bases from V and 3 from J, leaving 13 bases between them. CDR1 SGHTA and CDR2 FQGNSA come from the germline V gene. This CDR3 reads CASSPPGGSNEKLFF. The CDR3 DNA reads TGTGCCAGCAGCCCCCCGGGAGGGTCTAATGAAAAACTGTTTTTT.

This sequence joins TRBV5-4 and TRBJ2-3; no reliable D call. The CDR3 runs 13 residues. CDR1 and CDR2 (germline): SGHNT, YYREEE (reference sequence). Trimming removed 4 bases at V and 3 bases at J, with 9 bases between. DNA of the CDR3: TGTGCCAGCAGCCTGAGAATTACAGATACGCAGTATTTT. Translating it yields CASSLRITDTQYF.

The J gene is TRBJ2-3, the V gene TRBV18; D possibly corresponds to TRBD1 (6 bases). CDR3 size: 16 residues. In germline, CDR1 is KGHSH, CDR2 LQKENI. V was clipped by 3 bases and J by 0 bases, with 13 bases between them. The CDR3 nucleotides read TGTGCCAGCTCACCTAGACAGGAGACTAGCACAGATACGCAGTATTTT. This codes for CASSPRQETSTDTQYF.

The chain is built from TRBV19 and TRBJ1-5; D unresolved. The V end lost 8 bases, the J end lost 4 bases, and 12 bases lay between the germline ends. CDR1 and CDR2 from the germline V gene are LNHDA and SQIVND (reference sequence). CDR3 size: 13 residues. The CDR3 DNA sequence: TGTGCCAGTTCGCCAGGACGGAATCAGCCCCAGCATTTT. Translated: CASSPGRNQPQHF.

By sample share, this clone is medium-sized. The chain combines TRBV19 with TRBJ1-2; no clear D gene. CDR3 length: 16 amino acids. The germline V and J ends were trimmed by 3 bases and 1 base, with 15 bases remaining between them. Per germline, CDR1 LNHDA and CDR2 SQIVND (reference sequence). CDR3 region: CASSISVFTFNYGYTF. CDR3 DNA: TGTGCCAGTAGTATCTCGGTGTTCACCTTTAACTATGGCTACACCTTC.

This sequence joins TRBV5-1 and TRBJ2-4; the D call may be TRBD1 or TRBD2 (5 bases each). The V gene lost 0 bases and the J gene lost 0 bases, with 13 bases spanning the gap. This CDR3 has 17 amino acids. The germline gives CDR1 SGHRS, CDR2 YFSETQ. CDR3 DNA: TGCGCCAGCAGCTTGGGGGCAGGGAGAGGAGCCAAAAACATTCAGTACTTC. Amino acid sequence: CASSLGAGRGAKNIQYF.

V and J are TRBV2 and TRBJ1-2, with D perhaps TRBD1 (5 bases). Deletions cut 3 bases from V and 4 bases from J, with 12 bases between. CDR3 length: 14 residues. Germline-derived CDR1 and CDR2 are SNHLY and FYNNEI. The DNA of the CDR3 is TGTGCCAGCAGTGAGGAAGGGGCGCGCTATGGCTACACCTTC. Its translation: CASSEEGARYGYTF.